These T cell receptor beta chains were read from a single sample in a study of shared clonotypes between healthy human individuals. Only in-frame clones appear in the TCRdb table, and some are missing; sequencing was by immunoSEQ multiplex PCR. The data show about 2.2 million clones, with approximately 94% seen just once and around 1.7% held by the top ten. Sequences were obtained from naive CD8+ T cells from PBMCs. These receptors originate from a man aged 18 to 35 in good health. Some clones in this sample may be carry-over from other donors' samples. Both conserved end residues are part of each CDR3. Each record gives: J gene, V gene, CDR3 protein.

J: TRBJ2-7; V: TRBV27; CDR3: CASSFRSDGEQYF
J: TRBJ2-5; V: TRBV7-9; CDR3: CASSLGAEGKATLRQYF
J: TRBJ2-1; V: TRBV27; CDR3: CASSLIPFNEQFF
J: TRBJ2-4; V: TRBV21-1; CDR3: CASSKAKFGNRVRSAKNIQYF
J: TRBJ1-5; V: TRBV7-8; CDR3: CASSLGAGYNQPQHF
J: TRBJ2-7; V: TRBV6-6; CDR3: CASSYAPGRSYEQYF
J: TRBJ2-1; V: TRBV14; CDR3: CASSQDAASYNEQFF
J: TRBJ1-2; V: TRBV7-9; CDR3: CASSLGRSPYGYTF
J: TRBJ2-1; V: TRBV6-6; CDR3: CASTLIGSDEQFF
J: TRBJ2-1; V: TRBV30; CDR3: CAWRLGGPYNEQFF
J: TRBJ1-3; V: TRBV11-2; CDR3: CASSFHRGRNTIYF
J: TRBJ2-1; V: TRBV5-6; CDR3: CASSLMGSSYNEQFF
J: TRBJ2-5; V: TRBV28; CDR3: CASSLQGGSETQYF
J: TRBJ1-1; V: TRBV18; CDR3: CASSPPDSGEAFF
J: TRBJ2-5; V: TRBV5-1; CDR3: CASSLGTAGEFQETQYF
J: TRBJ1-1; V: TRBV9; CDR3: CASSPGQGPNTEAFF
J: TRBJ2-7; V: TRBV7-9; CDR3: CASSSGGTLVYEQYF
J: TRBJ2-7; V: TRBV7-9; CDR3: CASSVPGDRGLYEQYF
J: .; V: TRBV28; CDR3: CAASLAESSEQYF
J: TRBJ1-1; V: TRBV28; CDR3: CASSLSRGSAEAFF
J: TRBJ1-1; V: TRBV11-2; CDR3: CASSFLAGGNTEAFF
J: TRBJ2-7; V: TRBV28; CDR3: CASRPDGPYEQYF
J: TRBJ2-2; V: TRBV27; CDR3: CASSPLGTSTGELFF
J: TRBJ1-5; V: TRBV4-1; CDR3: CASSQIQGSNQPQHF
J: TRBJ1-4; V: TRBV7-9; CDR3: CASRAGDRNEKLFF
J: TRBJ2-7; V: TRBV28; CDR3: CASSLRGSYEQYF
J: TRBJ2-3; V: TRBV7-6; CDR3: CASSLVDDQSSTDTQYF
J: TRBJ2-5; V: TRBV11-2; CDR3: CASSAYRVDQYF
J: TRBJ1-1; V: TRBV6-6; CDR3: CASSYGVFEAFF
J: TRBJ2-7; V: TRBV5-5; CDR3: CASSYGLAHYEQYF